A single sample gave rise to the 20 T cell receptor beta chains below, sequenced in a study of regulatory T cells in long-lasting Graves disease. Time point of the sample: persistent/refractory GD, antithyroid drugs over 5 years with positive TRAb. Preparation of the TCR library used RNA extracted from PBMCs. Building the TCR beta libraries relied on iRepertoire HTBI primers, and CDR3 regions underwent Arm-PCR. TCRdb re-called the multiplex PCR reads through MiXCR, storing one row per CDR3 protein. The sample has about 400,000 distinct CDR3 sequences; more than 20% are singletons. Material: peripheral blood mononuclear cells (PBMCs), obtained when the disease was refractory, from a patient treated with antithyroid drugs. The receptor source for this set is a female donor with Graves disease.

This clonotype appeared many times. The chain has TRBV12-3 or TRBV12-4 and TRBJ1-5, with 9 bases aligning to TRBD1. V lost 5 bases and J lost 4; bases outside the gene matches: 9. This CDR3 region has 16 residues. Here the CDR3 reads CASSEGTGLGNQPQHF. In DNA, the CDR3 is TGTGCCAGCAGTGAGGGGACAGGGCTTGGTAATCAGCCCCAGCATTTT.

The sample holds a few counts of this clonotype. The chain links TRBV4-1 to TRBJ2-1, with 7 bases aligning to TRBD2. With V trimmed by 6 bases and J by 0 bases, 8 bases remained unmatched. The germline V gene encodes CDR1 MGHRA and CDR2 YSYEKL. The CDR3 has 16 amino acids. The CDR3 reads CASSALGRSSYNEQFF. The CDR3, as DNA: TGCGCCAGCAGTGCGCTCGGGAGGAGCTCCTACAATGAGCAGTTCTTC.

V gene TRBV5-1 combines with J gene TRBJ1-2, with D maybe TRBD1 (6 bases). This CDR3 is 15 amino acids long. Trimming left V 0 bases short and J 1 base short, with 10 bases between. Germline V CDR1 and CDR2: SGHRS, YFSETQ. CDR3 loop: CASSLAGDINYGYTF. The CDR3 nucleotides read TGCGCCAGCAGCTTGGCGGGGGACATTAACTATGGCTACACCTTC.

This clonotype has a count of ten or more. This rearrangement joins TRBV28 to TRBJ1-2, with a possible D match to TRBD1 (6 bases). V gave up 5 bases and J gave up 8 bases, with 12 bases separating them. Per the germline V gene, CDR1 is MDHEN and CDR2 is SYDVKM. CDR3 size: 12 residues. CDR3 residues: CASSLGQRGYTF. CDR3 DNA sequence: TGTGCCAGCAGTCTCGGACAGAGGGGCTACACCTTC.

As to this clonotype: This may be a read error, as it is one base from a much larger clone. This chain links TRBV7-2 with TRBJ2-7; the D gene is possibly TRBD1 (6 bases). This CDR3 contains 14 residues. The germline gives CDR1 SGHTA, CDR2 FQGNSA. The DNA for the CDR3 is TGTGCCAGCAGTACCCAACAGGGTTCCTGCGAGCAGTACTTC. Residues: CASSTQQGSCEQYF.

In this sample, this clonotype turned up many times. The V gene is TRBV6-2 or TRBV6-3, the J gene TRBJ1-2, with TRBD1 as a possible D gene (5 bases). The CDR3 loop spans 14 amino acids. Germline V lookup: CDR1 MNHEY, CDR2 SVGEGT. The V and J ends lost 2 bases and 6 bases respectively, with 13 bases between them. Here the CDR3 DNA reads TGTGCCAGCAGTTACAGCCAGGGTCTTGATGGCTACACCTTC. This codes for CASSYSQGLDGYTF.

This clonotype was picked up a small number of times. J is TRBJ2-7 and V is TRBV7-2; 9 bases agree with TRBD2. The CDR3 has 16 amino acids. Trimming removed 5 bases from V and 2 bases from J; junction bases left unmatched: 10. Germline loops: CDR1 SGHTA, CDR2 FQGNSA. This chain's CDR3 is CASSSRRASGTYEQYF. In DNA form, the CDR3 reads TGTGCCAGCAGCAGCAGGCGGGCTAGCGGGACCTACGAGCAGTACTTC.

At least ten counts were recorded for this clonotype. V is TRBV6-1 and J is TRBJ1-2; 9 nucleotides line up with TRBD1. Per the germline V gene, CDR1 is MNHNS and CDR2 is SASEGT. V dropped 5 bases and J dropped 2; count of bases not matched to a gene: 15. CDR3 length: 18 residues. The CDR3 loop is CASSPHPGQGSENYGYTF. In DNA form, the CDR3 reads TGTGCCAGCAGTCCTCACCCGGGACAGGGCTCGGAGAACTATGGCTACACCTTC.

The chain employs TRBV2 and TRBJ2-5; D might be TRBD2 (5 bases). Per germline, CDR1 SNHLY and CDR2 FYNNEI. The V gene lost 8 bases and the J gene lost 5 bases, with 15 bases spanning the gap. The CDR3 spans 13 residues. CDR3 in DNA: TGTGCCAGCGCAAGAGGGCATGCGGAGACCCAGTACTTC. As protein: CASARGHAETQYF.

The CDR3 sequence is CASSQGRGTEAFF. CDR3 nucleotide sequence: TGTGCCAGCAGCCAAGGCCGGGGGACTGAAGCTTTCTTT. V and J are TRBV3-1 and TRBJ1-1; the D gene is possibly TRBD1 (5 bases). V lost 1 base, J lost 5 bases, and 8 bases lay in between. Germline CDR1 reads LGHDT; CDR2 reads YNNKEL (reference sequence). This CDR3 has 13 amino acids.

This clonotype was seen at least ten times. The chain recombines TRBV19 with TRBJ2-3, with no clear D. Looked up from germline, CDR1 is LNHDA and CDR2 is SQIVND (reference sequence). The CDR3 is made up of 14 amino acids. With 3 bases removed from V and 2 bases from J, the gap between germline ends came to 9 bases. The CDR3 region is CASSITIYTDTQYF. The CDR3 nucleotides are TGTGCCAGTAGTATCACCATATACACAGATACGCAGTATTTT.

This clonotype was picked up many times. This chain joins TRBV3-1 and TRBJ2-7, with D maybe TRBD2 (6 bases). The CDR3 has 16 amino acids. Trimming shortened V by 4 bases and J by 4 bases, and 20 bases separated the two germline ends. Germline-derived CDR1 and CDR2 are LGHDT and YNNKEL (reference sequence). For the CDR3, the DNA is TGTGCCAGCAGCCTAGCCGGAGGGATCCTCGGATACGAGCAGTACTTC. Protein product: CASSLAGGILGYEQYF.

The rearrangement uses TRBV2 and TRBJ2-3, with 11 bases that match TRBD2. The ends lost 8 bases at V and 5 bases at J; junction bases unmatched: 12. Germline V gene sequence: CDR1 SNHLY, CDR2 FYNNEI. This CDR3 is 16 amino acids long. The CDR3 sequence is CASGPLTSGSRDTQYF. Here the CDR3 DNA reads TGTGCCAGCGGTCCACTAACTAGCGGGAGTAGAGATACGCAGTATTTT. Using reference TRBV2 and TRBJ2-3 for the parts outside the CDR3, the full variable domain is EPEVTQTPSHQVTQMGQEVILRCVPISNHLYFYWYRQILGQKVEFLVSFYNNEISEKSEIFDDQFSVERPDGSNFTLKIRSTKLEDSAMYFCASGPLTSGSRDTQYFGPGTRLTVL.

Only a few counts were recorded for this clonotype. With a much larger clone just one base away, this may be a read error. The V call is TRBV12-3 or TRBV12-4, the J call TRBJ2-2; no reliable D call. There are 11 residues in the CDR3. With 3 bases removed from V and 7 bases from J, the gap between germline ends came to 3 bases. CDR3 residues: CASSFLGELFF. The CDR3 nucleotides are TGTGCCAGCAGTTTCCTCGGGGAGCTGTTTTTT.

This clonotype has just one count. V usage is TRBV7-9 and J usage is TRBJ1-1; no clear D. V was pared by 4 bases and J by 7 bases, with 13 bases between. Germline lookup yields CDR1 SEHNR and CDR2 FQNEAQ (reference sequence). This CDR3 has 13 residues. The CDR3 bases are TGTGCCAGCAGCTCTCTCAACTCCCGTGAAGCTTTCTTT. Its protein product is CASSSLNSREAFF.

This chain connects TRBV27 to TRBJ1-3; D unresolved. Trimming shortened V by 5 bases and J by 3 bases, and 8 bases separated the two germline ends. The germline gives CDR1 MNHEY, CDR2 SMNVEV (reference sequence). The CDR3 covers 13 residues. The CDR3 region is CASSTRLGNTIYF. As DNA, the CDR3 is TGTGCCAGCAGTACTCGGCTTGGAAACACCATATATTTT.

CDR3 sequence: CASSDLFTPSKNIQYF. The DNA for the CDR3 is TGTGCCAGCAGTGATCTCTTTACCCCCTCCAAAAACATTCAGTACTTC. This chain uses TRBV6-4 with TRBJ2-4; D is uncertain. The CDR3 covers 16 residues. Germline CDR1 reads MRHNA; CDR2 reads SNTAGT. V dropped 3 bases and J dropped 2 bases, with 14 bases sitting between them.

At least ten counts were recorded for this clonotype. The CDR3 DNA reads as TGTGCCAGCAGTAACACTCAGGGAGGTGACGGCTACACCTTC. Its protein is CASSNTQGGDGYTF. The chain combines TRBV28 with TRBJ1-2, with D perhaps matching TRBD1 (5 bases). Looked up from germline, CDR1 is MDHEN and CDR2 is SYDVKM. The CDR3 spans 14 residues. The ends were cut back, 5 bases at V and 8 bases at J, with 18 bases in the middle.

At least ten counts were recorded for this clonotype. V usage is TRBV9 and J usage is TRBJ2-5, with D maybe TRBD2 (5 bases). CDR1 is SGDLS, CDR2 YYNGEE, per germline. With 2 bases removed from V and 0 bases from J, the gap between germline ends came to 11 bases. This CDR3 contains 15 residues. The CDR3 here is CASSVSGYYQETQYF. The CDR3 DNA is TGTGCCAGCAGCGTGAGCGGATACTACCAAGAGACCCAGTACTTC. The variable domain in full, completed from reference TRBV9 and TRBJ2-5, reads DSGVTQTPKHLITATGQRVTLRCSPRSGDLSVYWYQQSLDQGLQFLIQYYNGEERAKGNILERFSAQQFPDLHSELNLSSLELGDSALYFCASSVSGYYQETQYFGPGTRLLVL.

This clonotype came up many times. The V and J genes are TRBV2 and TRBJ2-2, with D possibly being TRBD1 (6 bases). Germline assignment: CDR1 SNHLY and CDR2 FYNNEI. Trimming removed 3 bases at V and 5 bases at J, with 13 bases between. This CDR3 is built from 15 residues. The CDR3 coding sequence is TGTGCCAGCAGTGATCAGGGGTTTAGAACCGGGGAGCTGTTTTTT. Translated: CASSDQGFRTGELFF.